This TCR beta chain was obtained from a study of T cell responses to AZD1222 COVID-19 vaccine. Study-wide findings and caveats: A mostly white British donor set with more females was recruited, and clonal diversity was possibly underestimated.

Here immunoSEQ multiplex PCR was the method, and the copy in TCRdb shows in-frame clones only, minus some. The sample consists of some 150,000 clones, roughly 80% of them appearing once. Comment on this clone: Its antigen remains unknown.

The V gene's germline CDR1 is KGHSH and CDR2 LQKENI. Trimming removed 1 base from V and 5 bases from J, with 11 bases in between. The CDR3 sequence is 14 residues long. The sequence was collected from an adult in good health. The specimen was peripheral blood, collected on day 0 of MenACWY control vaccination. The genes are TRBV18 and TRBJ1-1; D gene uncertain. In nucleotides, the CDR3 is TGTGCCAGCTCACCACGGTCAGGAGGGACTGAAGCTTTCTTT. It codes for CASSPRSGGTEAFF.